Below, 9 T cell receptor beta chains from the same sample are listed, as sequenced in a study of shared clonotypes between healthy human individuals. Naive CD8 cells lacked CD45RO, underwent positive selection for CCR7 and left out terminally differentiated effector memory CD45RA+ cells. TCRdb's table, derived via immunoSEQ multiplex PCR, lists solely in-frame clones and lacks some. The data contain millions of clones, under 95% of them seen just once; the ten biggest clones take up roughly 1.8%. Material for sequencing was naive CD8+ T cells from PBMCs. All receptors come from a man aged 18-30 years in good health. Some clones in this sample may be carry-over from other donors' samples.

The V and J genes are TRBV28 and TRBJ2-3; D is ambiguous. V was pared by 9 bases and J by 2 bases, with 9 bases between. In germline, CDR1 is MDHEN, CDR2 SYDVKM. The CDR3 has 12 residues. The CDR3 reads CASGRDTDTQYF. The CDR3 DNA reads TGTGCCAGTGGACGCGACACAGATACGCAGTATTTT. Variable domain in full (rest from reference TRBV28 and TRBJ2-3): DVKVTQSSRYLVKRTGEKVFLECVQDMDHENMFWYRQDPGLGLRLIYFSYDVKMKEKGDIPEGYSVSREKKERFSLILESASTNQTSMYLCASGRDTDTQYFGPGTRLTVL.

The genes are TRBV9 and TRBJ2-1, with TRBD2 identical over 8 bases. Per germline, CDR1 SGDLS and CDR2 YYNGEE. Trimming at V came to 4 bases and at J to 5 bases, leaving 11 bases not matched to a gene. The CDR3 spans 16 residues. The CDR3 DNA reads as TGTGCCAGCAGCCCGCACGGGAGGGAGCGGGACAATGAGCAGTTCTTC. Residues: CASSPHGRERDNEQFF.

The gene calls are TRBV11-1 and TRBJ2-1; D might be TRBD1 or TRBD2, each matching 5 bases. Trimming stripped 3 bases from V and 3 bases from J, with 15 bases between. The CDR3 covers 16 residues. The germline V gene encodes CDR1 SGHAT and CDR2 FQDESV (reference sequence). The CDR3 is CASSFTGTLDYNEQFF. The CDR3 DNA reads TGTGCCAGCAGCTTCACCGGGACCCTGGACTACAATGAGCAGTTCTTC.

The V gene is TRBV9, the J gene TRBJ1-4, with 7 bases matching TRBD1. The CDR3 length is 16 residues. J gave up 6 bases and V 4 bases, and 12 bases lay outside the gene matches. CDR1 is SGDLS, CDR2 YYNGEE, per germline. Written as DNA, the CDR3 is TGTGCCAGCAGCCGCCCGAGGACAGGTACAGATGAAAAACTGTTTTTT. Translation: CASSRPRTGTDEKLFF. Complete variable domain (other parts from reference TRBV9 and TRBJ1-4): DSGVTQTPKHLITATGQRVTLRCSPRSGDLSVYWYQQSLDQGLQFLIQYYNGEERAKGNILERFSAQQFPDLHSELNLSSLELGDSALYFCASSRPRTGTDEKLFFGSGTQLSVL.

The chain employs TRBV27 and TRBJ2-1; D perhaps matches TRBD2 (5 bases). Germline CDR1 is MNHEY and CDR2 is SMNVEV (reference sequence). This CDR3 contains 18 residues. V was trimmed by 2 bases and J by 1 base, leaving 18 bases between them. CDR3 in amino acids: CASSLAPSPAASYNEQFF. The CDR3 nucleotides read TGTGCCAGCAGTTTAGCCCCCTCCCCAGCGGCATCCTACAATGAGCAGTTCTTC.

This clone occurred once. This chain joins TRBV9 and TRBJ2-1; 7 positions match TRBD1. The length of the CDR3 is 15 residues. CDR1 is SGDLS, CDR2 YYNGEE, per germline. After removal of 4 bases from V and 7 bases from J, the junction contained 11 bases not matched to a gene. The CDR3 nucleotides are TGTGCCAGCAGCCCCTACAGGGGATTTGGGAATGAGCAGTTCTTC. It encodes CASSPYRGFGNEQFF.

This clone was detected a few times. The V call is TRBV6-1, the J call TRBJ2-1; the match to TRBD2 covers 14 bases. Germline CDR1 reads MNHNS; CDR2 reads SASEGT. J gave up 8 bases and V 9 bases, and 9 bases lay outside the gene matches. This CDR3 spans 15 amino acids. The CDR3 loop is CASTGTSGSGDEQFF. Written as DNA, the CDR3 is TGTGCCAGTACAGGGACTAGCGGGAGTGGTGATGAGCAGTTCTTC.

This clone was observed a handful of times. The chain links TRBV30 to TRBJ2-7; 11 bases map to TRBD2. CDR1 is GTSNPN and CDR2 is SVGIG in the germline V gene (reference sequence). V lost 0 bases, J lost 4 bases, and 8 bases stayed unmatched. CDR3 length: 16 amino acids. The CDR3 DNA is TGTGCCTGGAGTGTAGGGCTAGCGGGAGGCAATTACGAGCAGTACTTC. This sequence encodes CAWSVGLAGGNYEQYF.

J is TRBJ2-7 and V is TRBV5-1, with 10 positions matching TRBD1. V shed 3 bases and J 4 bases; nucleotides not matched to a gene: 4. The CDR3 consists of 14 residues. Germline V gene sequence: CDR1 SGHRS, CDR2 YFSETQ. This CDR3 is CASSWTGGRYEQYF. CDR3 in DNA: TGCGCCAGCAGCTGGACAGGGGGTCGGTACGAGCAGTACTTC.